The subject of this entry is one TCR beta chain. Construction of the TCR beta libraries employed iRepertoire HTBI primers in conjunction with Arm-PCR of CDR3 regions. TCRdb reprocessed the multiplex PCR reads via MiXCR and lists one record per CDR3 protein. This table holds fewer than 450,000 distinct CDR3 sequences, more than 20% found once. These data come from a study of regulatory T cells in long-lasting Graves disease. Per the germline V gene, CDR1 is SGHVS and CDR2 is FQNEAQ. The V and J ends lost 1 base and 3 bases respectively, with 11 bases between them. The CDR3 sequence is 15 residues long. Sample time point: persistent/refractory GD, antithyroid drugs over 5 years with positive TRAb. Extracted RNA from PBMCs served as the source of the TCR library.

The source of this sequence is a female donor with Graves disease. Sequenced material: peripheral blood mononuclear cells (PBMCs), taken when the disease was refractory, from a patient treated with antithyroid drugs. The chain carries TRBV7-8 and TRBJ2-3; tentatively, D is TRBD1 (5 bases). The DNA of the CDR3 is TGTGCCAGCAGCTTAGAGCGACCAGGGACAGATACGCAGTATTTT. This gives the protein CASSLERPGTDTQYF.